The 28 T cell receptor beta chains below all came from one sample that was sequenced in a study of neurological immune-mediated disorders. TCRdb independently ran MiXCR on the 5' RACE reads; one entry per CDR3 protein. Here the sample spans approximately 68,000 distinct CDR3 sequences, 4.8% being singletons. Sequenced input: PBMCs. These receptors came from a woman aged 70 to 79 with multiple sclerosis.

CDR3 sequence (DNA): TGTGCCAGCCGCGGGAGCGGGGGGACCTACGAGCAGTACTTC. It encodes CASRGSGGTYEQYF. V and J are TRBV6-2 or TRBV6-3 and TRBJ2-7, with TRBD2 matching over 9 bases. The CDR3 totals 14 residues. V gave up 8 bases and J gave up 2 bases; unmatched junction bases: 7. From germline, CDR1 is MNHEY and CDR2 SVGEGT.

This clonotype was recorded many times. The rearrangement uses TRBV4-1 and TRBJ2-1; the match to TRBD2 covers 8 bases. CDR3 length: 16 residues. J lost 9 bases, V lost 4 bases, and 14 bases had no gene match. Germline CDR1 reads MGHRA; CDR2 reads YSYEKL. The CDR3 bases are TGCGCCAGCAGCCCAGAGGTAGGCGGGAGGAGAGGTGAGCAGTTCTTC. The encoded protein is CASSPEVGGRRGEQFF.

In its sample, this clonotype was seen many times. The CDR3 here is CSASPGQGVSHGYTF. The CDR3 nucleotides read TGCAGTGCGTCACCGGGACAGGGGGTTAGTCATGGCTACACCTTC. The chain combines TRBV20-1 with TRBJ1-2; 11 bases map to TRBD1. V lost 6 bases and J lost 6; bases outside the gene matches: 12. This CDR3 region has 15 residues. Per germline, CDR1 DFQATT and CDR2 SNEGSKA (reference sequence).

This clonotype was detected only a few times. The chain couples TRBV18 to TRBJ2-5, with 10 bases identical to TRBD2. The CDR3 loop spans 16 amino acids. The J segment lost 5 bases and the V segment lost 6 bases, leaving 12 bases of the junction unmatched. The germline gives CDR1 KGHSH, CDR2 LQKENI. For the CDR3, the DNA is TGTGCCAGCTCGCGCGGCCCAGCGGGAGGGCAGGAGACCCAGTACTTC. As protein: CASSRGPAGGQETQYF.

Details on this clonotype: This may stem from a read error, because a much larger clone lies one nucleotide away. This chain's CDR3 is CASGPLGGTENQYF. Here the CDR3 DNA reads TGTGCCAGCGGGCCGTTAGGGGGGACGGAGAACCAGTACTTC. This rearrangement joins TRBV27 to TRBJ2-5, with D perhaps matching TRBD1 or TRBD2 (6 bases each). CDR1 is MNHEY and CDR2 is SMNVEV in the germline V gene (reference sequence). This CDR3 region has 14 residues.

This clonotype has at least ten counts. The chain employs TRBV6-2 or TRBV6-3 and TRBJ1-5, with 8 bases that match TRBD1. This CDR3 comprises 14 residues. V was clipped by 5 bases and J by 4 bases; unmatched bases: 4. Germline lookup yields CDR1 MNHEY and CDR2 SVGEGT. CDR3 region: CASSTQGANQPQHF. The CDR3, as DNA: TGTGCCAGCAGTACGCAGGGGGCGAATCAGCCCCAGCATTTT.

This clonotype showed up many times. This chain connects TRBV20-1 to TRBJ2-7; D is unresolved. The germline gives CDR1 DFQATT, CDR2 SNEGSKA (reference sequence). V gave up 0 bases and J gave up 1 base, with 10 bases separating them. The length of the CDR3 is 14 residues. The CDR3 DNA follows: TGCAGTGCTAGAGATATGGGTTTGTCCTACGAGCAGTACTTC. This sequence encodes CSARDMGLSYEQYF.

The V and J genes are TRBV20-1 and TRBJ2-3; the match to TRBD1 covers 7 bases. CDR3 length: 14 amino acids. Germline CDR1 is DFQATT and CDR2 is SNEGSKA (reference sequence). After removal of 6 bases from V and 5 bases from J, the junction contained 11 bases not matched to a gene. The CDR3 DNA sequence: TGCAGTGCGAAGGCGACAGGGAAGGGAGATACGCAGTATTTT. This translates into CSAKATGKGDTQYF.

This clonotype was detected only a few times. This chain's CDR3 is CASTRGTYLAEQYF. CDR3 bases: TGTGCCAGCACGAGAGGGACATATCTCGCCGAGCAGTACTTC. V usage is TRBV6-6 and J usage is TRBJ2-7; D is possibly TRBD1 (6 bases). Trimming removed 7 bases from V and 6 bases from J, with 19 bases in between. CDR1 and CDR2 (germline): MNHNY, SVGAGI (reference sequence). The CDR3 is made up of 14 amino acids.

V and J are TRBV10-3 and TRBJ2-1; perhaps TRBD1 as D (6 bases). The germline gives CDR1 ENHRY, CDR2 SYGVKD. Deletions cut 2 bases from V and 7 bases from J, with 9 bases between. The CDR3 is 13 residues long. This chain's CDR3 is CAISEGRGNEQFF. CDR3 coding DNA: TGTGCCATCAGTGAGGGAAGGGGGAATGAGCAGTTCTTC.

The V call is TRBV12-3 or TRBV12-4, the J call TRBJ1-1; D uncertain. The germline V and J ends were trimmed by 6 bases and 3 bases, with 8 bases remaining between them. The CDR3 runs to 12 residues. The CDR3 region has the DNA TGTGCCAGCAGCTACGGATACACTGAAGCTTTCTTT. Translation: CASSYGYTEAFF.

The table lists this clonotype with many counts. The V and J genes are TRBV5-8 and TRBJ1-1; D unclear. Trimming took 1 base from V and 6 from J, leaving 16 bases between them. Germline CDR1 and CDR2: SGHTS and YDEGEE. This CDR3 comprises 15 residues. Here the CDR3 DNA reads TGTGCCAGCAGCTTGTACTTCTGGTCACGGTCTGAAGCTTTCTTT. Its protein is CASSLYFWSRSEAFF.

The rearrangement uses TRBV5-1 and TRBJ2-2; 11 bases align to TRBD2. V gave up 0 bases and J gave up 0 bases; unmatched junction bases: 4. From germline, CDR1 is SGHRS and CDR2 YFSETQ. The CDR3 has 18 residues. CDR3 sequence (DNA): TGCGCCAGCAGCTTGGGAGTAGCGGGAGGGCCGAACACCGGGGAGCTGTTTTTT. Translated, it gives CASSLGVAGGPNTGELFF.

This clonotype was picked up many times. CDR3 DNA: TGCAGTGCTAGAGTTGGGACAGGGTTGGAGACCCAGTACTTC. Translating it yields CSARVGTGLETQYF. The gene calls are TRBV20-1 and TRBJ2-5; 9 nucleotides line up with TRBD1. With V trimmed by 1 base and J by 5 bases, 5 bases remained unmatched. Germline CDR1 and CDR2: DFQATT and SNEGSKA (reference sequence). The CDR3 is 14 residues long.

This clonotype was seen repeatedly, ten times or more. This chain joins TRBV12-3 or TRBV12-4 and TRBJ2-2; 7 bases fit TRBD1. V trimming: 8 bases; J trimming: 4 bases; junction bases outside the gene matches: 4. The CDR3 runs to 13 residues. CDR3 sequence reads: CASLGGPTGELFF. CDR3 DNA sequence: TGTGCCAGCTTAGGGGGCCCCACCGGGGAGCTGTTTTTT.

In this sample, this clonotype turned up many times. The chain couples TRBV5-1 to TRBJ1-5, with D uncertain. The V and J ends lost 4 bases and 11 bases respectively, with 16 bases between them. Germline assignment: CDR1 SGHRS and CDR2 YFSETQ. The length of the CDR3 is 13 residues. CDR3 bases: TGCGCCAGCAGCCCGAACGGATGGGAAGCCCAGCATTTT. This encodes CASSPNGWEAQHF.

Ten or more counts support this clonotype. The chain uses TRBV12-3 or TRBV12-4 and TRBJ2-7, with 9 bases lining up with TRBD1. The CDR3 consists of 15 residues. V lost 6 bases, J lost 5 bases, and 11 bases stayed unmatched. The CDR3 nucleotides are TGTGCCAGCAGCACCTCCGGGACAGGGACCCACGAGCAGTACTTC. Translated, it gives CASSTSGTGTHEQYF.

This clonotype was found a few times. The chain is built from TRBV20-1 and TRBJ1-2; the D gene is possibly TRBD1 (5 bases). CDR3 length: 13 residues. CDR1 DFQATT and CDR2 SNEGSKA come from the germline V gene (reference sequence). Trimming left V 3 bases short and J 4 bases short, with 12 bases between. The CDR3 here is CSASDSFIYGYTF. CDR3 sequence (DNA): TGCAGTGCTAGCGACAGCTTCATCTATGGCTACACCTTC.

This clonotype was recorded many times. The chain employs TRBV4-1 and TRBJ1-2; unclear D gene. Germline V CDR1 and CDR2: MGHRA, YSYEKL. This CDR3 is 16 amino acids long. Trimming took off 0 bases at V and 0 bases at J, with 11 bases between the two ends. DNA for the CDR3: TGCGCCAGCAGCCAAGAAAGAGGAGGAACTAACTATGGCTACACCTTC. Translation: CASSQERGGTNYGYTF.

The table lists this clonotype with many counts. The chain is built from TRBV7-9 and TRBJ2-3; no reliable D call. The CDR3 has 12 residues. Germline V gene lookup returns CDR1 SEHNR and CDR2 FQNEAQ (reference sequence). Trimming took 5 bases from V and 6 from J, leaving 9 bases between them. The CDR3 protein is CASSRTRDTQYF. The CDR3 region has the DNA TGTGCCAGCAGCCGGACGAGGGATACGCAGTATTTT.

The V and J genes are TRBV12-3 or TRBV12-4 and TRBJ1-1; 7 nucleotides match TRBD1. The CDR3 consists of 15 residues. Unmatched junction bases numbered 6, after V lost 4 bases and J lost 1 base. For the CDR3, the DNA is TGTGCCAGCAGTTCGAGGGACAGAAGGAACACTGAAGCTTTCTTT. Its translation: CASSSRDRRNTEAFF.

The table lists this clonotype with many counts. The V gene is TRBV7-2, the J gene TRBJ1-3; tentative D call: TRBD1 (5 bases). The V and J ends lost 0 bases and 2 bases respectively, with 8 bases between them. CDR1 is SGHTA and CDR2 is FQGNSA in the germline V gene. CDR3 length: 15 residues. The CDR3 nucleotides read TGTGCCAGCAGCTTAGCTTTGGGGGCTGGAAACACCATATATTTT. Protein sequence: CASSLALGAGNTIYF.

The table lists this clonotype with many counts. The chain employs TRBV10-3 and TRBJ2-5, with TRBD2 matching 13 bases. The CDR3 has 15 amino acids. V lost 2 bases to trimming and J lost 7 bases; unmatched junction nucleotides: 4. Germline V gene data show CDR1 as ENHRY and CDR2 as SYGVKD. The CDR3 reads CAISETSGRGATQYF. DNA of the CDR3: TGTGCCATCAGTGAGACTAGCGGGAGGGGTGCGACCCAGTACTTC.

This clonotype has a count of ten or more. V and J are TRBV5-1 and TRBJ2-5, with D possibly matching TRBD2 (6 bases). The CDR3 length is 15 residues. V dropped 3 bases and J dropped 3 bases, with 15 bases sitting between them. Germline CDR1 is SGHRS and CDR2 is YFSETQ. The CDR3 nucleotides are TGCGCCAGCAGCTGGGGCGGAGGAGGGGAAGAGACCCAGTACTTC. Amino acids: CASSWGGGGEETQYF.

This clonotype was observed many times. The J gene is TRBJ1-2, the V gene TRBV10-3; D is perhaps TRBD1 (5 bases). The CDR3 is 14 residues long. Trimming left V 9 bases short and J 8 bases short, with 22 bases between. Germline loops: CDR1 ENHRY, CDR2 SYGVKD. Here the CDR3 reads CAMAGSGMASGYTF. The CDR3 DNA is TGTGCCATGGCGGGGTCAGGGATGGCGTCGGGCTACACCTTC.

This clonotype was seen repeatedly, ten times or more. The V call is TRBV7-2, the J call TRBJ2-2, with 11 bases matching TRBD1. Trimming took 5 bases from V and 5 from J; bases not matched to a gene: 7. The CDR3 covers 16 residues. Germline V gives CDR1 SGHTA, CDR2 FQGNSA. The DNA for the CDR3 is TGTGCCAGCAGCATGAGGACAGGGGGCAGAACCGGGGAGCTGTTTTTT. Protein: CASSMRTGGRTGELFF. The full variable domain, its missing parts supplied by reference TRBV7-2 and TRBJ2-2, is GAGVSQSPSNKVTEKGKDVELRCDPISGHTALYWYRQSLGQGLEFLIYFQGNSAPDKSGLPSDRFSAERTGGSVSTLTIQRTQQEDSAVYLCASSMRTGGRTGELFFGEGSRLTVL.

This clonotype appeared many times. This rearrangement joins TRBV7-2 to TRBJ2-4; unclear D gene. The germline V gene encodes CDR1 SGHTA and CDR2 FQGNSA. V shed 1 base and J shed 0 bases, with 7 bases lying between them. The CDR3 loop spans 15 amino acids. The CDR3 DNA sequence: TGTGCCAGCAGCTTAGTAATTGGAGCCAAAAACATTCAGTACTTC. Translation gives CASSLVIGAKNIQYF. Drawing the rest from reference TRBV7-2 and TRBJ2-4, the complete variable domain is GAGVSQSPSNKVTEKGKDVELRCDPISGHTALYWYRQSLGQGLEFLIYFQGNSAPDKSGLPSDRFSAERTGGSVSTLTIQRTQQEDSAVYLCASSLVIGAKNIQYFGAGTRLSVL.

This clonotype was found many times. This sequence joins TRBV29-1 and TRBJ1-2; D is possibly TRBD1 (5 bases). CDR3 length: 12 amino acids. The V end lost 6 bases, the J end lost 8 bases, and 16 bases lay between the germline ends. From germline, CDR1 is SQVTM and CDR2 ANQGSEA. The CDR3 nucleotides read TGCAGCGTAGAACGAACAGGAACGGGCTACACCTTC. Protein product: CSVERTGTGYTF. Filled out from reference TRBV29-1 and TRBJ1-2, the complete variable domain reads SAVISQKPSRDICQRGTSLTIQCQVDSQVTMMFWYRQQPGQSLTLIATANQGSEATYESGFVIDKFPISRPNLTFSTLTVSNMSPEDSSIYLCSVERTGTGYTFGSGTRLTVV.